The 24 T cell receptor beta chains below come from one sample, sequenced in a study of tumor and adjacent non-tumor tissue in lung cancer. TCRbeta libraries were built with three rounds of nested PCR, modified from ARM-PCR. Using its own MiXCR run on the multiplex PCR reads, TCRdb lists one record per CDR3 protein. The table shows over 85,000 distinct CDR3 sequences, with approximately 80% occurring only once. The template was RNA from unsorted bulk tissue. The sample taken for sequencing was lung tumor tissue. Receptor source: a man aged 70 or older with non-small cell lung cancer.

A remark on this clonotype: An end of the junction differs from the germline gene, which may be a read error. V gene TRBV4-1 combines with J gene TRBJ1-4, with D unclear. Looked up from germline, CDR1 is MGHRA and CDR2 is YSYEKL. The CDR3 has 15 residues. For the CDR3, the DNA is TGCGCCAACAGCCAAGTAACAACCGATCCCCGGAAAGTGTTTTTT. Its protein product is CANSQVTTDPRKVFF.

Remarks on this clonotype: Likely a read error: the CDR3 ends without its conserved phenylalanine or tryptophan. This chain joins TRBV6-2 or TRBV6-3 and TRBJ2-5; TRBD1 aligns across 7 bases. The CDR3 sequence is 16 residues long. Per germline, CDR1 MNHEY and CDR2 SVGEGT. The V segment lost 9 bases and the J segment 5 bases; nucleotides outside the gene matches: 18. CDR3: CASSPCEQGIRETQYI. The CDR3 DNA reads as TGTGCCAGTAGCCCCTGTGAACAGGGGATTCGGGAGACCCAGTACATC.

This clonotype came up once. A junction end diverges from the germline sequence, so it may reflect a read error. The chain uses TRBV4-1 and TRBJ1-6; D is undetermined. The length of the CDR3 is 17 residues. Germline V gene data show CDR1 as MGHRA and CDR2 as YSYEKL. CDR3 amino acids: CANSQESKSSYNSPLHF. In nucleotides, the CDR3 is TGTGCCAACAGCCAAGAGTCCAAATCCTCCTATAATTCACCCCTCCACTTT.

Regarding this clonotype: The conserved phenylalanine or tryptophan is not found at the CDR3 terminus, so this likely reflects a read error. V gene TRBV4-1 combines with J gene TRBJ1-5, with unresolved D. This CDR3 has 15 amino acids. Germline lookup yields CDR1 MGHRA and CDR2 YSYEKL. CDR3 protein: CASSQGPRGNQSQHY. CDR3 DNA sequence: TGCGCCAGCAGCCAAGGACCCCGTGGCAATCAGTCCCAGCATTAT.

Worth noting for this clonotype: A read error may account for a junction end that differs from germline. CDR3 DNA sequence: TGTGTCAGCAGCTTACATGTGCGGTACTGGGCCTCTTACAATGAGCAGTTTTTC. Encoded protein: CVSSLHVRYWASYNEQFF. The V call is TRBV11-2, the J call TRBJ2-1; D remains unclear. The CDR3 totals 18 residues. CDR1 is SGHAT and CDR2 is FQNNGV in the germline V gene.

As regards this clonotype: The junction does not match germline at one end; this may be a read error. The chain joins TRBV7-9 to TRBJ1-5; no definite D call. The CDR3 sequence is 13 residues long. Germline lookup yields CDR1 SEHNR and CDR2 FQNEAQ (reference sequence). In nucleotides, the CDR3 is TGTGCCAGTAGCTATGATAGCAATCAGCCCCAGCATTTT. Protein product: CASSYDSNQPQHF.

This clonotype was recorded many times. CDR3 sequence reads: CASSHTGGSEAFF. The CDR3 DNA sequence: TGTGCCAGCAGCCACACAGGGGGCTCTGAAGCTTTCTTT. The gene calls are TRBV7-3 and TRBJ1-1; 9 bases line up with TRBD1. V trimming: 5 bases; J trimming: 6 bases; junction bases outside the gene matches: 4. CDR3 length equals 13 residues. In germline, CDR1 is SGHTA, CDR2 FQGTGA.

Notes on this clonotype: Since no conserved phenylalanine or tryptophan closes the CDR3, a read error is the likely cause. Because the CDR3's place on the DNA is in doubt, the DNA is left out and the CDR3 is given as listed by TCRdb. The chain employs TRBV28 and TRBJ2-2; TRBD1, the table's D call, was not compared with the DNA. The CDR3 is 16 residues long, counting both termini. Per germline, CDR1 MDHEN and CDR2 SYDVKM. The CDR3 is CASSSINPGDPGELFY.

Worth noting for this clonotype: One end of the junction fails to match germline, which may point to a read error. This chain joins TRBV6-5 and TRBJ2-7; 7 bases agree with TRBD2. The length of the CDR3 is 15 residues. The germline gives CDR1 MNHEY, CDR2 SVGAGI. The CDR3 reads CAVGRRLAGSYEQHF. The CDR3 bases are TGCGCCGTCGGAAGGAGACTAGCAGGTTCTTACGAGCAACACTTC.

Note on this clonotype: One end of the junction does not line up with germline, which may come from a read error. The chain carries TRBV5-6 and TRBJ2-7; D not resolved. The germline V gene encodes CDR1 SGHDT and CDR2 YYEEEE. CDR3 size: 11 residues. In DNA, the CDR3 is TGTGTCAGCAGTGCCTTCCACGAGCAGTACTTC. As protein: CVSSAFHEQYF.

In regard to this clonotype: This CDR3 is missing its conserved last phenylalanine or tryptophan, likely due to a read error. The chain recombines TRBV6-2 or TRBV6-3 with TRBJ2-7, with 8 bases that match TRBD2. The germline V gene has CDR1 MNHEY and CDR2 SVGEGT. The CDR3 runs 16 residues. Trimming cost V 6 bases and J 6 bases; bases outside gene matches: 16. The CDR3 DNA reads as TGTGCCAGCAGGAATACTGCCGGGACTAGGGGGAGCGAGCAGTACTAC. Protein: CASRNTAGTRGSEQYY.

The rearrangement uses TRBV6-5 and TRBJ2-1; TRBD2 might be the D (6 bases). Per the germline V gene, CDR1 is MNHEY and CDR2 is SVGAGI. Trimming took 5 bases from V and 6 from J, leaving 17 bases between them. The CDR3 spans 15 residues. The CDR3 region is CASSIKSGRFNEQFF. In DNA form, the CDR3 reads TGTGCCAGCAGTATAAAGTCAGGGAGGTTCAATGAGCAGTTCTTC.

A remark on this clonotype: An end of the junction differs from the germline gene, which may be a read error. The chain joins TRBV12-3 or TRBV12-4 to TRBJ1-3; D unclear. The CDR3 consists of 16 residues. CDR3 bases: TGTGCCAGGAGTTTCTCTCTCCCCCACTCTGGAAATACCATATATTTT. Translating it yields CARSFSLPHSGNTIYF.

Comment on this clonotype: A read error may produce the germline difference seen at one junction end. The chain uses TRBV10-1 and TRBJ2-7; D might be TRBD1 (6 bases). Germline values: CDR1 WNHNN, CDR2 SYGVQD (reference sequence). This CDR3 comprises 15 residues. In DNA form, the CDR3 reads TGTGCCATCAGTTCAACAGGGTCGAGGCTCGGTGAGCAGTACTTC. It specifies CAISSTGSRLGEQYF.

The CDR3 bases are TGTGCCAGCAGTTCCCGCCTACAGGGGGCGGGGACCGGGGAGCTGTTTTTT. As protein: CASSSRLQGAGTGELFF. This sequence joins TRBV28 and TRBJ2-2; TRBD1 agrees at 9 bases. The CDR3 runs to 17 residues. Germline CDR1 and CDR2: MDHEN and SYDVKM. The J segment lost 5 bases and the V segment lost 4 bases, leaving 11 bases of the junction unmatched.

About this clonotype: Compared with germline, one end of the junction differs, possibly owing to a read error. The J gene is TRBJ2-5, the V gene TRBV29-1; D possibly matches TRBD1 or TRBD2 (5 bases each). Germline V gene lookup returns CDR1 SQVTM and CDR2 ANQGSEA. CDR3 length equals 12 residues. The CDR3 coding sequence is TGCAGTGTTGAGTCCGGGACGGTGACCCAGTACTTC. It is translated as CSVESGTVTQYF.

Regarding this clonotype: In this CDR3 the conserved last residue, phenylalanine or tryptophan, is missing, so a read error is likely. CDR3 sequence (DNA): TGTGCCAGCAGTTTCCACAAGTTTGATCAGCCCCAGCATATT. It is translated as CASSFHKFDQPQHI. J is TRBJ1-5 and V is TRBV6-2 or TRBV6-3; the D is unclear. The germline V gene encodes CDR1 MNHEY and CDR2 SVGEGT. V lost 4 bases, J lost 5 bases, and 12 bases lay in between. This CDR3 region has 14 residues.

This clonotype was seen ten or more times. This chain joins TRBV12-3 or TRBV12-4 and TRBJ1-4; D is possibly TRBD1 (6 bases). The CDR3 is 15 amino acids. V gave up 6 bases and J gave up 0 bases, with 11 bases separating them. The CDR3 nucleotides are TGTGCCAGCAGACAACCAGGGGCAACTAATGAAAAACTGTTTTTT. It is translated as CASRQPGATNEKLFF.

Remarks on this clonotype: At one end the junction does not follow the germline gene, possibly because of a read error. The chain carries TRBV10-3 and TRBJ2-7; 11 bases fit TRBD2. CDR1 ENHRY and CDR2 SYGVKD come from the germline V gene. The CDR3 has 16 residues. The CDR3 loop is CAINEGLADLGYEQYF. The CDR3 region has the DNA TGTGCCATCAATGAGGGACTAGCGGATCTGGGTTACGAGCAGTACTTC.

CDR3: CSARGSGGSWAYEQYF. CDR3 DNA sequence: TGCAGTGCTAGGGGCAGCGGGGGGTCGTGGGCCTACGAGCAGTACTTC. The genes are TRBV20-1 and TRBJ2-7; TRBD2 matches 9 bases. CDR3 length equals 16 residues. Losses at the gene ends were 3 bases for V and 2 bases for J; bases not matched to a gene: 11. CDR1 and CDR2 from the germline V gene are DFQATT and SNEGSKA (reference sequence).

On this clonotype: The germline gene is not matched at one end of the junction; a read error may be the cause. J is TRBJ2-1 and V is TRBV10-3; tentatively, D is TRBD1 or TRBD2 (6 bases each). This CDR3 comprises 15 residues. Germline lookup yields CDR1 ENHRY and CDR2 SYGVKD. The CDR3 spells CAISGRGVSYNEQFF. The CDR3 nucleotides are TGTGCCATCAGTGGAAGGGGGGTCTCCTACAATGAGCAATTCTTC.

This clonotype was counted a single time. Just one base apart from a much larger clone, this may be a read error. The chain recombines TRBV18 with TRBJ2-1; possible D gene TRBD1, 6 bases. The CDR3 covers 16 residues. The germline gives CDR1 KGHSH, CDR2 LQKENI. CDR3 region: CASLPVSRQDYNEQFF. The CDR3 nucleotides are TGTGCCAGCTTACCAGTTTCGAGACAGGACTACAATGAGCAGTTCTTC.

This clonotype was observed a handful of times. Germline and junction disagree at one end, which may indicate a read error. The rearrangement links TRBV4-2 to TRBJ1-2, with D perhaps TRBD1 (6 bases). The CDR3 is 15 residues long. The germline gives CDR1 LGHNA, CDR2 YNFKEQ. CDR3 sequence (DNA): TGTGCCAGCAACCAAGATCGGGCAGGGGTGTATAGCTACACCTTC. It translates to CASNQDRAGVYSYTF.

J is TRBJ2-7 and V is TRBV29-1; D is ambiguous. The V end lost 5 bases, the J end lost 0 bases, and 8 bases lay between the germline ends. Germline assignment: CDR1 SQVTM and CDR2 ANQGSEA. This CDR3 has 12 residues. Written as DNA, the CDR3 is TGCAGCGTTCACAATACCTCCTACGAGCAGTACTTC. Protein sequence: CSVHNTSYEQYF.